Here is one T cell receptor beta chain with its context. Its matching antigen is unknown. The germline V and J ends were trimmed by 5 bases and 1 base, with 5 bases remaining between them. The length of the CDR3 is 12 residues. Germline CDR1 MNHNS, CDR2 SASEGT. This specimen comes from a study of a mutant IDH1 vaccine in newly diagnosed glioma. Time point in this sample: week 11, during vaccination. Topical imiquimod accompanied each vaccine dose, which consisted of 300 ug of mutant IDH1 20-mer peptide. Sequenced by immunoSEQ multiplex PCR; TCRdb stores in-frame clones only, minus some. This sample has 35,000 or so clones, with roughly 80% found just once.

The clonotype comes from a woman in her twenties or thirties with glioma. Some clones in this sample may be carry-over from other donors' samples. The sample consisted of peripheral blood mononuclear cells (PBMCs), taken from a glioma patient whose treatment included an IDH1 peptide vaccine. The chain links TRBV6-1 to TRBJ1-2; possibly TRBD1 for D (5 bases). For the CDR3, the DNA is TGTGCCAGCAGTCAGGGTAACTATGGCTACACCTTC. Translated: CASSQGNYGYTF.